The rows below give T cell receptor beta chains drawn from one sample of a study of blood T cell repertoires in COVID-19. The data were produced by immunoSEQ multiplex PCR, yet TCRdb's version contains in-frame clones alone and is incomplete. Among 70,000 or so clones listed, 76% were seen once. Specimen: peripheral blood. The source of these receptors is a man between 60 and 70 years old with COVID-19, enrolled during active disease. Each CDR3 is given with its conserved first and last residue. The order of the fields is clone size, J gene, V gene, CDR3 protein. Some rows have no size entry. The others give once, few or many, or a class for an expanded clone.

clone size: .; J gene: TRBJ2-1; V gene: TRBV7-3; CDR3 protein: CASSLRREGNEQFF
clone size: once; J gene: TRBJ1-1; V gene: TRBV3-1/TRBV3-2; CDR3 protein: CASSPLPDREGSTEAFF
clone size: once; J gene: TRBJ2-7; V gene: TRBV11-2; CDR3 protein: CASSLGLWSSYEQYF
clone size: once; J gene: TRBJ1-5; V gene: TRBV7-2; CDR3 protein: CASSLAGTGFNQPQHF
clone size: .; J gene: TRBJ2-7; V gene: TRBV29-1; CDR3 protein: CSVERAGGTYEQYF
clone size: .; J gene: TRBJ2-7; V gene: TRBV28; CDR3 protein: CASSFKGDEQYF
clone size: few; J gene: TRBJ1-1; V gene: TRBV28; CDR3 protein: CASSLSDRVTEAFF
clone size: few; J gene: TRBJ2-5; V gene: TRBV30; CDR3 protein: CAWSGHFQETQYF
clone size: .; J gene: TRBJ2-7; V gene: TRBV7-2; CDR3 protein: CASSQSGIGYEQYF
clone size: .; J gene: TRBJ2-1; V gene: TRBV15; CDR3 protein: CATSRAPDSSYNEQFF
clone size: .; J gene: TRBJ2-2; V gene: TRBV29-1; CDR3 protein: CSGRGGARGTGELFF
clone size: .; J gene: TRBJ2-3; V gene: TRBV28; CDR3 protein: CASSTQGAATYF
clone size: once; J gene: TRBJ2-7; V gene: TRBV29-1; CDR3 protein: CSVGTGNEQYF
clone size: .; J gene: TRBJ1-5; V gene: TRBV19; CDR3 protein: CASSSERFQPQHF
clone size: .; J gene: TRBJ1-6; V gene: TRBV5-1; CDR3 protein: CASSLRGTGGLNSPLHF
clone size: .; J gene: TRBJ1-4; V gene: TRBV4-1; CDR3 protein: CASSQGRDRQSVF
clone size: .; J gene: TRBJ2-5; V gene: TRBV3-1/TRBV3-2; CDR3 protein: CASTSRLAGTETQYF
clone size: .; J gene: TRBJ1-1; V gene: TRBV3-1/TRBV3-2; CDR3 protein: CASSQDPGRLAFF
clone size: few; J gene: TRBJ2-1; V gene: TRBV5-1; CDR3 protein: CASSLNFGTGAEREQFF
clone size: .; J gene: TRBJ2-7; V gene: TRBV27; CDR3 protein: CASRLAGGYEQYF
clone size: .; J gene: TRBJ1-4; V gene: TRBV5-1; CDR3 protein: CASSLTPGGSYEKLFF
clone size: .; J gene: TRBJ2-3; V gene: TRBV6-1; CDR3 protein: CASSERVGTQYF
clone size: .; J gene: TRBJ2-7; V gene: TRBV6-6; CDR3 protein: CASRPTGEGYEQYF
clone size: few; J gene: TRBJ1-4; V gene: TRBV21-1; CDR3 protein: CASSKVSVSEEKLFF
clone size: once; J gene: TRBJ2-3; V gene: TRBV29-1; CDR3 protein: CSVEGGSGADTQYF
clone size: .; J gene: TRBJ2-1; V gene: TRBV7-9; CDR3 protein: CASSDMDRGDYNEQFF
clone size: few; J gene: TRBJ2-1; V gene: TRBV11-3; CDR3 protein: CASSLSLGREDEQFF
clone size: .; J gene: TRBJ2-3; V gene: TRBV9; CDR3 protein: CASRGSGGVTFF
clone size: few; J gene: TRBJ2-5; V gene: TRBV7-3; CDR3 protein: CASSSGGGQGAETQYF
clone size: once; J gene: TRBJ1-4; V gene: TRBV18; CDR3 protein: CASSPRTGTNEKLFF
clone size: .; J gene: TRBJ2-3; V gene: TRBV7-3; CDR3 protein: CASSLMAGTTDTQYF
clone size: .; J gene: TRBJ2-5; V gene: TRBV30; CDR3 protein: CAWSVRDRVPETQYF
clone size: .; J gene: TRBJ2-7; V gene: TRBV4-1; CDR3 protein: CARSRDRGTYEQYF
clone size: .; J gene: TRBJ2-3; V gene: TRBV7-9; CDR3 protein: CASSFGQSTQYF
clone size: .; J gene: TRBJ1-6; V gene: TRBV7-2; CDR3 protein: CASSSSTGGKSPLHF
clone size: .; J gene: TRBJ2-2; V gene: TRBV19; CDR3 protein: CASSIRALEFRELFF
clone size: .; J gene: TRBJ2-5; V gene: TRBV19; CDR3 protein: CASSMSLRAGDQETQYF
clone size: .; J gene: TRBJ2-3; V gene: TRBV3-1/TRBV3-2; CDR3 protein: CASSQGVLGGSTDTQYF
clone size: .; J gene: TRBJ1-2; V gene: TRBV3-1/TRBV3-2; CDR3 protein: CASSQEWASDGYTF
clone size: .; J gene: TRBJ1-2; V gene: TRBV7-2; CDR3 protein: CASSQDSPNLYGYTF
clone size: .; J gene: TRBJ2-7; V gene: TRBV21-1; CDR3 protein: CASPRTGARGSYEQYF
clone size: many; J gene: TRBJ1-5; V gene: TRBV2; CDR3 protein: CASSVQVQPQHF
clone size: .; J gene: TRBJ2-4; V gene: TRBV27; CDR3 protein: CASSLSRDRIAKNIQYF
clone size: many; J gene: TRBJ2-7; V gene: TRBV7-6; CDR3 protein: CASSFQEGHEQYF
clone size: .; J gene: TRBJ1-2; V gene: TRBV9; CDR3 protein: CASSVTGANYGYTF
clone size: .; J gene: TRBJ2-7; V gene: TRBV5-6; CDR3 protein: CASSRRAYEQYF
clone size: .; J gene: TRBJ1-1; V gene: TRBV4-2; CDR3 protein: CASSQEPVRNTEAFF
clone size: .; J gene: TRBJ1-2; V gene: TRBV4-2; CDR3 protein: CASSLAGEANYGYTF
clone size: .; J gene: TRBJ1-1; V gene: TRBV20-1; CDR3 protein: CSARDYTEAFF
clone size: once; J gene: TRBJ1-2; V gene: TRBV5-4; CDR3 protein: CASSLESGGGYTF